This T cell receptor beta chain was sequenced during a study of cytomegalovirus exposure and HLA in healthy donors. About this clone: Its antigen remains unidentified.

There are 16 residues in the CDR3. CDR1 is MNHNY and CDR2 is SVGAGI in the germline V gene (reference sequence). It was with 60 Vbeta and 13 Jbeta primers that the PCR ran. Some clones are missing from TCRdb's copy, which holds only in-frame ones; the method was immunoSEQ multiplex PCR. Altogether over 150,000 clones are present, approximately 80% being singletons, with the ten largest covering around 13%. Findings and caveats of the study: A likely sequencing artifact accounted for one observed cluster of highly shared sequence variants.

V gene TRBV6-6 combines with J gene TRBJ2-5, with 8 bases lining up with TRBD1. The DNA end is a closer match to TRBJ2-7, so the J assignment may be wrong. The TCR comes from a young man in good health and CMV-seropositive. The sequencing sample was made of PBMCs. DNA for the CDR3: TGTGCCAGCAGTTACTCAGACAGGGGATACTTCTACGAGCAGTACTTC. Protein: CASSYSDRGYFYEQYF.